This record looks at one T cell receptor (beta chain) sequence and its context. Germline lookup yields CDR1 SEHNR and CDR2 FQNEAQ (reference sequence). The CDR3 covers 16 residues. Trimming at V came to 0 bases and at J to 2 bases, leaving 5 bases not matched to a gene. Assay used: immunoSEQ multiplex PCR; TCRdb lists only in-frame clones, some missing. The sample records about 220,000 clones, around 84% being singletons. This specimen comes from a study of blood T cell repertoires in COVID-19. Sequenced input: peripheral blood. The TCR originated in a man aged 45-65 years who had recovered from COVID-19. The rearrangement links TRBV7-9 to TRBJ2-7; 9 bases align to TRBD2. This CDR3 reads CASSLARSGSTYEQYF. CDR3 DNA sequence: TGTGCCAGCAGCTTAGCGCGTAGCGGGAGTACCTACGAGCAGTACTTC. Full variable domain (outside the CDR3, taken from reference TRBV7-9 and TRBJ2-7): DTGVSQNPRHKITKRGQNVTFRCDPISEHNRLYWYRQTLGQGPEFLTYFQNEAQLEKSRLLSDRFSAERPKGSFSTLEIQRTEQGDSAMYLCASSLARSGSTYEQYFGPGTRLTVT.